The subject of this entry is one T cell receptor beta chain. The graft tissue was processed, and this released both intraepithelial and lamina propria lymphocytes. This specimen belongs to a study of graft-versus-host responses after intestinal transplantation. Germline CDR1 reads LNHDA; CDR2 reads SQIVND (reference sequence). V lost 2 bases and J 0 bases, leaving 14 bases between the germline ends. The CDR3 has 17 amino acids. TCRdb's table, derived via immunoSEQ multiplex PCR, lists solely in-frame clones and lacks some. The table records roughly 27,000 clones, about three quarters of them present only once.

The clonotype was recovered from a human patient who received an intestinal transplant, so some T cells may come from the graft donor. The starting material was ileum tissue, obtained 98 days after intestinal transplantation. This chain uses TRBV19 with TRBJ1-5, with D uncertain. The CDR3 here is CASSILTYLYSNQPQHF. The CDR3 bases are TGTGCCAGTAGTATATTGACTTACCTATATAGCAATCAGCCCCAGCATTTT.